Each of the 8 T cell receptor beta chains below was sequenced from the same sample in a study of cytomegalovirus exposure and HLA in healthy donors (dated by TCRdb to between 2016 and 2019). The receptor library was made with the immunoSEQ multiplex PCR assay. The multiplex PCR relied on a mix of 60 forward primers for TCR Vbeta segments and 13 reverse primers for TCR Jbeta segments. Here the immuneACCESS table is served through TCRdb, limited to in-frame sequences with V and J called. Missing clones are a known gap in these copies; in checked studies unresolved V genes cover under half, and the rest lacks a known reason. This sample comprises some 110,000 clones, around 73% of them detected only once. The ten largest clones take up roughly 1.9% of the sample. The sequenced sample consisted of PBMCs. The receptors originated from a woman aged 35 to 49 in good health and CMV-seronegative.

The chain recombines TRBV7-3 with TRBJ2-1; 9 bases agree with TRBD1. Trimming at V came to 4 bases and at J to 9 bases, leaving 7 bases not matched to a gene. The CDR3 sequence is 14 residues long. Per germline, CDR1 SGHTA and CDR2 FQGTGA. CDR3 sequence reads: CASSSGQGMGEQFF. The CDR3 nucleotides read TGTGCCAGCAGCTCGGGACAGGGAATGGGTGAGCAGTTCTTC.

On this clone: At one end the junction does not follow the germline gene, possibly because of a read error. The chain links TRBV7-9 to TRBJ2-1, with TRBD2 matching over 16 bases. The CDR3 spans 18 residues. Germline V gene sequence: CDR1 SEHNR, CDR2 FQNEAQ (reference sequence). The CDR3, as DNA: TGTTCCAGCAGCCGGGGACTAGCGGGAGGGTGGGCCTACAATGAGCAGTTCTTC. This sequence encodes CSSSRGLAGGWAYNEQFF.

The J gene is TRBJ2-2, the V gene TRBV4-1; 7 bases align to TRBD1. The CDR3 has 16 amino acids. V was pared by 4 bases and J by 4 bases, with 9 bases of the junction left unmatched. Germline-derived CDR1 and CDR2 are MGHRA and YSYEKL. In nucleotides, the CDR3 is TGCGCCAGCAGCCCCCCAGGGGGAAGGATCACCGGGGAGCTGTTTTTT. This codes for CASSPPGGRITGELFF.

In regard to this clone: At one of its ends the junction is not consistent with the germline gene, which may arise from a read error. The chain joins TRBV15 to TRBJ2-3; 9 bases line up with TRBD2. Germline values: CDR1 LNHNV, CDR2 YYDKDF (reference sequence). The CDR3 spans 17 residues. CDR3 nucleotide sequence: TGTGCCACCGGCAGATCCCCCCCGGCGGGAGGGCCAAATACGCAGTATTTT. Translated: CATGRSPPAGGPNTQYF. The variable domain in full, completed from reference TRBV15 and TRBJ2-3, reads DAMVIQNPRYQVTQFGKPVTLSCSQTLNHNVMYWYQQKSSQAPKLLFHYYDKDFNNEADTPDNFQSRRPNTSFCFLDIRSPGLGDTAMYLCATGRSPPAGGPNTQYFGPGTRLTVL.

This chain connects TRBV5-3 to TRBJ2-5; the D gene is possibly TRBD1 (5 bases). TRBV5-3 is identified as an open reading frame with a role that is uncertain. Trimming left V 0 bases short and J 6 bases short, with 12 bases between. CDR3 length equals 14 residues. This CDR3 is CARSLVRDKKTQYF. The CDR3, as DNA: TGTGCCAGAAGCTTGGTCAGGGATAAGAAGACCCAGTACTTC.

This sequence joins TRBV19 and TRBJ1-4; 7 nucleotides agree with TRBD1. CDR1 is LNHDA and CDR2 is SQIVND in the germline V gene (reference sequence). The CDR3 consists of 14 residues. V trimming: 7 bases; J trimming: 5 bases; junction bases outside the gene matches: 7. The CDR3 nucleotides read TGTGCCAGTAAACCGGGACAGAAGAATGAAAAACTGTTTTTT. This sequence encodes CASKPGQKNEKLFF.

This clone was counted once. As DNA, the CDR3 is TGTGCCACCTCACTAGCGGGAGGGCGAGATACGCAGTATTTT. This translates into CATSLAGGRDTQYF. V gene TRBV6-1 combines with J gene TRBJ2-3, with TRBD2 matching 13 bases. Germline CDR1 reads MNHNS; CDR2 reads SASEGT. This CDR3 comprises 14 residues. V dropped 10 bases and J dropped 5; count of bases not matched to a gene: 6.

CDR3 residues: CASSPGTPNTGELFF. The CDR3, as DNA: TGTGCCAGCTCACCCGGGACACCGAACACCGGGGAGCTGTTTTTT. V is TRBV18 and J is TRBJ2-2, with TRBD1 as a possible D gene (6 bases). Germline assignment: CDR1 KGHSH and CDR2 LQKENI. The CDR3 has 15 residues. V was shortened by 3 bases and J by 0 bases, with 8 bases between the two germline ends.